The T cell receptor (beta chain) under discussion was sequenced for a study of blood T cell repertoires in COVID-19. About the study: Both acute and convalescent COVID-19 samples were obtained from the United States, Italy and Spain. Nucleic acid was either cDNA or gDNA, and it came from T cells, B-cell-depleted T cells, or PBMCs.

The V and J ends lost 2 bases and 10 bases, in that order; junction bases with no gene match: 13. Per germline, CDR1 LGHNA and CDR2 YSLEER. The CDR3 has 17 residues. Original data processing: Amplification from reference gene primers served as the basis for estimated nucleated cell counts. The assay was immunoSEQ multiplex PCR, and TCRdb's table has in-frame clones only and misses some. V, J and clone size are taken as reported in that table, and D and trimming were inferred from the DNA itself. The table lists 250,000 or so clones, around 90% of them singletons, with around 2.3% in the top ten. Seattle's cohort entered during active infection and was followed longitudinally.

V gene TRBV4-3 combines with J gene TRBJ2-1; 11 positions match TRBD2. The receptor comes from an older woman with COVID-19, enrolled during active disease. Sample: peripheral blood. DNA of the CDR3: TGCGCCAGCAGCCAATCTTCGCTAGCGGGGGGCCTGAGGGAGCAGTTCTTC. Its protein product is CASSQSSLAGGLREQFF.